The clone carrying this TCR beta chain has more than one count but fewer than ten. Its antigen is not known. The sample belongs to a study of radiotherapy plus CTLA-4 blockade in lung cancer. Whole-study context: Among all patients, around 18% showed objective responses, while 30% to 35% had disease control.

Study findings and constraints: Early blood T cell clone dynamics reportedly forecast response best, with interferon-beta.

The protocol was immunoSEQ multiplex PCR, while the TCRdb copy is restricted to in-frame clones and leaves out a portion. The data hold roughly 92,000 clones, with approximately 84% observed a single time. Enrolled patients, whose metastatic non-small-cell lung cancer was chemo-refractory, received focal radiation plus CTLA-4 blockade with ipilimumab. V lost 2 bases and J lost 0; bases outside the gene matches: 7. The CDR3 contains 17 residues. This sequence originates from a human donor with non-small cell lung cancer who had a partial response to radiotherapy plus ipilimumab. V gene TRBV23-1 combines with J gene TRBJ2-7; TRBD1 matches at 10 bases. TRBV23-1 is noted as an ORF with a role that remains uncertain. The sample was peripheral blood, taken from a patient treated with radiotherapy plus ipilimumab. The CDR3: CASSQPGTGVHSYEQYF. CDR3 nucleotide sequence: TGCGCCAGCAGTCAACCTGGGACAGGGGTCCACTCCTACGAGCAGTACTTC.